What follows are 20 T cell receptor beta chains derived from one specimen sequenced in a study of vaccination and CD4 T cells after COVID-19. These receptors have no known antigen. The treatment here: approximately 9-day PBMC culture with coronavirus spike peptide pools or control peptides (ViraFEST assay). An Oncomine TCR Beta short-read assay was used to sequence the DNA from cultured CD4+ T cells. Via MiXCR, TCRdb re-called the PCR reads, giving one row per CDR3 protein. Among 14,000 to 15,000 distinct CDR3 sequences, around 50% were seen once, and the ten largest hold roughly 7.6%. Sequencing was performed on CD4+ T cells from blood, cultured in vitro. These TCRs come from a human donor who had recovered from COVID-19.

CDR3 sequence (DNA): TGTGCCAGCAGCCTCGGGCGTAAACTGTTTTTT. The encoded protein is CASSLGRKLFF. This chain connects TRBV12-3 or TRBV12-4 to TRBJ1-4; no clear D. This CDR3 comprises 11 residues. Trimming shortened V by 6 bases and J by 11 bases, and 10 bases separated the two germline ends.

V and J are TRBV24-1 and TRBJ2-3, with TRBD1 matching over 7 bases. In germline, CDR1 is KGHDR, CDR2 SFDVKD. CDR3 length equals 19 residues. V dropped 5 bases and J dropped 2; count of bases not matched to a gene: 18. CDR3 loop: CATSVGMKGARLSTDTQYF. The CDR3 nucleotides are TGTGCCACCAGTGTCGGGATGAAGGGGGCGCGATTATCCACAGATACGCAGTATTTT.

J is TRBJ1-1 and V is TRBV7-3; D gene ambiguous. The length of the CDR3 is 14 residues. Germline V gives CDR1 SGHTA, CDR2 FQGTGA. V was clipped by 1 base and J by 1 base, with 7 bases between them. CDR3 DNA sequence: TGTGCCAGCAGCTTAAGCGCGGGGAACACTGAAGCTTTCTTT. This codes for CASSLSAGNTEAFF. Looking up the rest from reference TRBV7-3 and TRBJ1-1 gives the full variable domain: GAGVSQTPSNKVTEKGKYVELRCDPISGHTALYWYRQSLGQGPEFLIYFQGTGAADDSGLPNDRFFAVRPEGSVSTLKIQRTERGDSAVYLCASSLSAGNTEAFFGQGTRLTVV.

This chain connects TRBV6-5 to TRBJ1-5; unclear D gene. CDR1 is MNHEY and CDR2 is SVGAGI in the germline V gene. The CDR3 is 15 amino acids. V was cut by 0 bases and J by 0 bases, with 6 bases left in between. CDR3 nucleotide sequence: TGTGCCAGCAGTTACTCCCATTATAGCAATCAGCCCCAGCATTTT. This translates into CASSYSHYSNQPQHF.

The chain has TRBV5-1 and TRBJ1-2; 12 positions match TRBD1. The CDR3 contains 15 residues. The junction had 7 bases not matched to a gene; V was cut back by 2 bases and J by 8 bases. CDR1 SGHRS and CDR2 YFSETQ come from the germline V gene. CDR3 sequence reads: CASSFTGTGGEGYTF. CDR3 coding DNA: TGCGCCAGCAGCTTCACCGGGACAGGGGGCGAGGGCTACACCTTC.

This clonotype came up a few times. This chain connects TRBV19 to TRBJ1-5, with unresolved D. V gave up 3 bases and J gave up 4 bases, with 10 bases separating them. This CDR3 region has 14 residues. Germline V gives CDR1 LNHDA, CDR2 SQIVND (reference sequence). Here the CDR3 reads CASSMVLGNQPQHF. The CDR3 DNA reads TGTGCCAGTAGTATGGTCTTGGGGAATCAGCCCCAGCATTTT.

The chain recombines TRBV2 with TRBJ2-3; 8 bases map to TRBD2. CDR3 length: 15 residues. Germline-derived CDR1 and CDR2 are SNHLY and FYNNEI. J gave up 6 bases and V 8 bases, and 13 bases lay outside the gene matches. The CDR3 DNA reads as TGTGCCAGCGGACGGGAGGGCGGGGAGTTGGATACGCAGTATTTT. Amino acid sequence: CASGREGGELDTQYF. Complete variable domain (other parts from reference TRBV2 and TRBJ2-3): EPEVTQTPSHQVTQMGQEVILRCVPISNHLYFYWYRQILGQKVEFLVSFYNNEISEKSEIFDDQFSVERPDGSNFTLKIRSTKLEDSAMYFCASGREGGELDTQYFGPGTRLTVL.

The CDR3 loop is CASRKQGAPDTQYF. The CDR3 DNA reads TGTGCCAGCAGAAAACAGGGTGCCCCAGATACGCAGTATTTT. The gene calls are TRBV14 and TRBJ2-3; D might be TRBD1 (6 bases). The germline CDR1 and CDR2 sequences are SGHDN and FVKESK. The CDR3 loop spans 14 amino acids. V was trimmed by 6 bases and J by 4 bases, leaving 14 bases between them.

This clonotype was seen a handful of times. CDR3 nucleotide sequence: TGTGCCAGCAGCTTATCGGGACAGCCTGGAAACACCATATATTTT. Its translation: CASSLSGQPGNTIYF. The rearrangement joins TRBV7-6 to TRBJ1-3, with 7 positions matching TRBD1. The CDR3 runs to 15 residues. In germline, CDR1 is SGHVS, CDR2 FNYEAQ. J lost 2 bases, V lost 2 bases, and 3 bases had no gene match.

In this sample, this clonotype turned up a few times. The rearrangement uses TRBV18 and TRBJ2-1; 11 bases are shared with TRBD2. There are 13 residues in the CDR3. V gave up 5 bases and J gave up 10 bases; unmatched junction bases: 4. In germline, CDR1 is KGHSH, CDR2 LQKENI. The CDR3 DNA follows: TGTGCCAGCTCATCGACTAGCGGGAACGAGCAGTTCTTC. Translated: CASSSTSGNEQFF.

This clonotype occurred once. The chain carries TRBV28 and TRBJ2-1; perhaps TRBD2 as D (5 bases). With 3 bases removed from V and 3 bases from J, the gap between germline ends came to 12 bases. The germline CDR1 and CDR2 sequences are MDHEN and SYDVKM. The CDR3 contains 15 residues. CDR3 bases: TGTGCCAGCAGTTTCCTGCCTAGCTTCTACAATGAGCAGTTCTTC. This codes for CASSFLPSFYNEQFF.

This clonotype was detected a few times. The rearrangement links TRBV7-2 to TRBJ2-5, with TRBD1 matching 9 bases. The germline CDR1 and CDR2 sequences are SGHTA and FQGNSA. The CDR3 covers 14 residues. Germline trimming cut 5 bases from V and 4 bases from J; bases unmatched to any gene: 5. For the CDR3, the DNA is TGTGCCAGCAGCGCAGACAGGGGGTTAGAGACCCAGTACTTC. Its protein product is CASSADRGLETQYF.

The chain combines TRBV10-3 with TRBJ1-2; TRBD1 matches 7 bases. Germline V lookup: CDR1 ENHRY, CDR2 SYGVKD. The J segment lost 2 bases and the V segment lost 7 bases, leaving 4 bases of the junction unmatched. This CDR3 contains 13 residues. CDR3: CAINRQGNYGYTF. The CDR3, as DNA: TGTGCCATCAACAGACAGGGAAACTATGGCTACACCTTC.

The CDR3 DNA reads as TGTGCCACCAGTGATTTGCAAATCAAGGGCGGGATCCCCTCGTGGGGCTACACCTTC. This translates into CATSDLQIKGGIPSWGYTF. V usage is TRBV24-1 and J usage is TRBJ1-2; D gene ambiguous. Per the germline V gene, CDR1 is KGHDR and CDR2 is SFDVKD. There are 19 residues in the CDR3. V shed 0 bases and J shed 8 bases, with 27 bases lying between them.

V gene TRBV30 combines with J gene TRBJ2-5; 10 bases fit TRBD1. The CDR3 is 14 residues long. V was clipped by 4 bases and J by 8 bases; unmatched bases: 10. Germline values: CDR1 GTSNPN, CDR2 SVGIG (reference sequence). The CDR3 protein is CAWTVGTGVSTQYF. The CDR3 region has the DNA TGTGCCTGGACCGTCGGGACAGGGGTATCAACCCAGTACTTC.

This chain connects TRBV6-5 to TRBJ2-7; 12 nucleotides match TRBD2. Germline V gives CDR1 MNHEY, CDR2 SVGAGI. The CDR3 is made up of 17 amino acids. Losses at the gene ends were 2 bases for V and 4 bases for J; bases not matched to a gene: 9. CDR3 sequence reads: CASSYGQTSGRGYEQYF. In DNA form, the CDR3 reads TGTGCCAGCAGTTACGGTCAGACTAGCGGGAGAGGGTACGAGCAGTACTTC.

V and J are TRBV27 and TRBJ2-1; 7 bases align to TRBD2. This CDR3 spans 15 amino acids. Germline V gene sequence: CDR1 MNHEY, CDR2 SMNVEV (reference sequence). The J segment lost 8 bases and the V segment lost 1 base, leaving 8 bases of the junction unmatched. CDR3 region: CASSLFRSGRDEQFF. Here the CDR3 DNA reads TGTGCCAGCAGTTTATTCCGTAGTGGGAGGGATGAGCAGTTCTTC.

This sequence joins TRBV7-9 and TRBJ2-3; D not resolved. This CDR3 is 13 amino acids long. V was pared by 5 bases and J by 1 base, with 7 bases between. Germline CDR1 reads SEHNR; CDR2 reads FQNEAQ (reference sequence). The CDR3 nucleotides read TGTGCCAGCAGCGCCTGGGGCACAGATACGCAGTATTTT. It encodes CASSAWGTDTQYF.

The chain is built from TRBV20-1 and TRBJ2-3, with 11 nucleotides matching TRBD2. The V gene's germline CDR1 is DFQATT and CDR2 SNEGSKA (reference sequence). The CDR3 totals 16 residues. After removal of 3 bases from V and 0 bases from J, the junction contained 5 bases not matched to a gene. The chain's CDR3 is CSARGSSGRSTDTQYF. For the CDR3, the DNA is TGCAGTGCTAGGGGGTCTAGCGGGAGGAGCACAGATACGCAGTATTTT.

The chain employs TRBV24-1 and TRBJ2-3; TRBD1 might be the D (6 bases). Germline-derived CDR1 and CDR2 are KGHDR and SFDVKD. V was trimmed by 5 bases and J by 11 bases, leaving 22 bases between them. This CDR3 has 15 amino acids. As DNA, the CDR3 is TGTGCCACCAGTGGCCGGGATTGGGGGACAAACAGGCAGTATTTT. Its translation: CATSGRDWGTNRQYF.